Following are 27 T cell receptor beta chains from one sample sequenced in a study of post-analysis software for immune sequencing data (dated by TCRdb to 2015 to 2017). Their antigens are not known. Libraries were built with PCR. Reads for this sample came from an Illumina HiSeq 2500. Unique molecular identifiers were incorporated into TCR beta cDNA libraries to reduce PCR and sequencing biases. TCRdb itself trimmed the public reads at Q25 with fastp, ran MiXCR and retained productive beta chains. Rows are combined by CDR3 protein, so each entry shows the most common genes and DNA. The sample table shows around 190,000 distinct CDR3 sequences, and approximately 30% are seen once. The ten largest clonotypes hold 3.4% of the sample. Study-level results and caveats: Patients showed significantly higher frequencies than controls for 4 or 5 TRBV segments, among them TRBV5-6, TRBV5-1 and TRBV20-1.

Sequenced sample: blood. Receptors originate from a girl between 2 and 17 years old with multiple sclerosis.

Many counts were recorded for this clonotype. The rearrangement links TRBV7-2 to TRBJ2-7; no firm D call. The length of the CDR3 is 15 residues. With 1 base removed from V and 0 bases from J, the gap between germline ends came to 10 bases. From germline, CDR1 is SGHTA and CDR2 FQGNSA. CDR3: CASSLGARSSYEQYF. In DNA form, the CDR3 reads TGTGCCAGCAGCTTAGGGGCAAGGAGCTCCTACGAGCAGTACTTC.

The chain recombines TRBV5-1 with TRBJ2-1; TRBD1 or TRBD2 may be the D gene (5 bases each). The CDR3 covers 15 residues. With 7 bases removed from V and 2 bases from J, the gap between germline ends came to 16 bases. The germline gives CDR1 SGHRS, CDR2 YFSETQ. The CDR3 bases are TGCGCCAGCGGCTCGGGACCCGGACCCTACAATGAGCAGTTCTTC. This codes for CASGSGPGPYNEQFF.

The J gene is TRBJ2-7, the V gene TRBV27; possibly TRBD2 for D (5 bases). The germline CDR1 and CDR2 sequences are MNHEY and SMNVEV (reference sequence). V was cut by 2 bases and J by 4 bases, with 9 bases left in between. This CDR3 comprises 13 residues. The CDR3 sequence is CASSLESGYEQYF. In DNA, the CDR3 is TGTGCCAGCAGTTTAGAGTCGGGGTACGAGCAGTACTTC.

This clonotype came up many times. The V and J genes are TRBV29-1 and TRBJ1-2, with a possible D match to TRBD1 (5 bases). Trimming left V 3 bases short and J 8 bases short, with 7 bases between. The CDR3 loop spans 10 amino acids. Per germline, CDR1 SQVTM and CDR2 ANQGSEA. Here the CDR3 reads CSVDRDGYTF. For the CDR3, the DNA is TGCAGCGTTGACAGGGACGGCTACACCTTC. Full variable domain (outside the CDR3, taken from reference TRBV29-1 and TRBJ1-2): SAVISQKPSRDICQRGTSLTIQCQVDSQVTMMFWYRQQPGQSLTLIATANQGSEATYESGFVIDKFPISRPNLTFSTLTVSNMSPEDSSIYLCSVDRDGYTFGSGTRLTVV.

In this sample, this clonotype turned up a few times. The V and J genes are TRBV6-5 and TRBJ2-1; no firm D call. Trimming stripped 6 bases from V and 0 bases from J, with 12 bases between. The germline CDR1 and CDR2 sequences are MNHEY and SVGAGI. The CDR3 totals 15 residues. CDR3: CASSRRKSSYNEQFF. The CDR3, as DNA: TGTGCCAGCAGCCGGCGCAAGAGCTCCTACAATGAGCAGTTCTTC.

A word on this clonotype: This clone may be a read error of a much larger clone one base away. The CDR3 DNA is TGTGCCAGCAGCCAGGCGAACCTAGGGGCCGCCGGTGAGCAGTACTTC. It encodes CASSQANLGAAGEQYF. This rearrangement joins TRBV3-1 to TRBJ2-5; TRBD1 is a possible D gene (5 bases). CDR1 LGHDT and CDR2 YNNKEL come from the germline V gene (reference sequence). The germline V and J ends were trimmed by 3 bases and 11 bases, with 25 bases remaining between them. The CDR3 runs 16 residues.

This clonotype was found many times. The chain recombines TRBV7-8 with TRBJ2-4, with D possibly matching TRBD2 (5 bases). The V end lost 5 bases, the J end lost 2 bases, and 13 bases lay between the germline ends. This CDR3 has 15 amino acids. Germline V gives CDR1 SGHVS, CDR2 FQNEAQ. CDR3 coding DNA: TGTGCCAGCAGCCTACGGACTGTTTCCAAAAACATTCAGTACTTC. Protein sequence: CASSLRTVSKNIQYF.

The CDR3 sequence: CASSQSRQGPYSNQPQHF. The CDR3 DNA sequence: TGTGCCAGCAGTCAGTCACGACAGGGACCTTATAGCAATCAGCCCCAGCATTTT. The rearrangement uses TRBV27 and TRBJ1-5; 7 bases map to TRBD1. The CDR3 runs 18 residues. V lost 5 bases and J lost 0; bases outside the gene matches: 13. Looked up from germline, CDR1 is MNHEY and CDR2 is SMNVEV (reference sequence).

This clonotype has only a few counts. A much bigger clone sits one base away, suggesting this may be a read error. The rearrangement uses TRBV5-1 and TRBJ2-7, with 11 bases that match TRBD2. Trimming took 4 bases from V and 10 from J; bases not matched to a gene: 10. Germline V gene data show CDR1 as SGHRS and CDR2 as YFSETQ. The CDR3 loop spans 14 amino acids. CDR3 residues: CASSNLTSGIPQYF. The CDR3 DNA reads as TGCGCCAGCAGCAACCTGACTAGCGGGATCCCCCAGTACTTC.

This clonotype was detected only a few times. The genes are TRBV7-3 and TRBJ2-7, with D perhaps matching TRBD2 (6 bases). Trimming stripped 5 bases from V and 6 bases from J, with 11 bases between. Germline assignment: CDR1 SGHTA and CDR2 FQGTGA. The CDR3 spans 12 residues. CDR3 sequence: CASSPPGGEQYF. CDR3 nucleotide sequence: TGTGCCAGCAGCCCACCCGGGGGCGAGCAGTACTTC.

The chain combines TRBV28 with TRBJ2-7; D uncertain. CDR3 length: 11 amino acids. Germline values: CDR1 MDHEN, CDR2 SYDVKM. The germline V and J ends were trimmed by 7 bases and 3 bases, with 7 bases remaining between them. The chain's CDR3 is CASTPGYEQYF. In DNA, the CDR3 is TGTGCCAGCACTCCCGGCTACGAGCAGTACTTC.

This clonotype occurred many times. The CDR3 spells CACYRALSTDTQYF. The CDR3 nucleotides read TGTGCCTGCTATAGGGCCTTAAGCACAGATACGCAGTATTTT. This chain links TRBV5-5 with TRBJ2-3; D ambiguous. The length of the CDR3 is 14 residues. CDR1 and CDR2 (germline): SGHKS, YYEKEE (reference sequence). Trimming took 10 bases from V and 0 from J, leaving 15 bases between them.

This rearrangement joins TRBV7-2 to TRBJ2-7; 9 bases align to TRBD2. The trim removed 1 base at V and 7 bases at J, leaving 11 bases unmatched. CDR3 length: 16 residues. Looked up from germline, CDR1 is SGHTA and CDR2 is FQGNSA. CDR3 sequence (DNA): TGTGCCAGCAGCTTAGAAGGCGGGGGGGCGTTCAATGAGCAGTACTTC. Translated: CASSLEGGGAFNEQYF.

With regard to this clonotype: A much larger clonotype is one base distant, so this may be a read error. The chain couples TRBV5-1 to TRBJ2-6, with D possibly TRBD2 on 6 matching bases. Trimming left V 4 bases short and J 2 bases short, with 16 bases between. The CDR3 sequence is 17 residues long. Germline V CDR1 and CDR2: SGHRS, YFSETQ. CDR3 coding DNA: TGCGCCAGCAGCCCGGGACTTCGAAGCCCTGGGGCCAACGTCCTGACTTTC. Protein product: CASSPGLRSPGANVLTF.

This clonotype was observed a few times. V usage is TRBV20-1 and J usage is TRBJ2-3, with 8 bases aligning to TRBD1. CDR3 length: 15 residues. CDR1 is DFQATT, CDR2 SNEGSKA, per germline (reference sequence). With V trimmed by 0 bases and J by 4 bases, 6 bases remained unmatched. CDR3 sequence (DNA): TGCAGTGCTAGAGATAGTCAGGGGGCTTCAGATACGCAGTATTTT. Translation: CSARDSQGASDTQYF.

There are many counts of this clonotype. The gene calls are TRBV5-1 and TRBJ2-1; no firm D call. Trimming stripped 0 bases from V and 7 bases from J, with 14 bases between. Per germline, CDR1 SGHRS and CDR2 YFSETQ. The CDR3 contains 15 residues. The CDR3 loop reads CASSLVAPTRNEQFF. The CDR3 DNA is TGCGCCAGCAGCTTGGTAGCTCCTACGCGGAATGAGCAGTTCTTC.

In its sample, this clonotype was seen a few times. J is TRBJ2-1 and V is TRBV12-3 or TRBV12-4, with D unresolved. This CDR3 contains 18 residues. V shed 2 bases and J shed 4 bases, with 21 bases lying between them. The CDR3 protein is CASSLYRIGQRIYNEQFF. Written as DNA, the CDR3 is TGTGCCAGCAGTTTATATCGTATTGGGCAGAGGATTTACAATGAGCAGTTCTTC.

The table lists this clonotype with many counts. The chain employs TRBV4-1 and TRBJ2-7; D tentatively reads TRBD1 or TRBD2 (5 bases each). The CDR3 runs to 14 residues. Germline V gene sequence: CDR1 MGHRA, CDR2 YSYEKL. V was cut by 2 bases and J by 2 bases, with 10 bases left in between. The CDR3 DNA sequence: TGCGCCAGCAGCCAAATTGAGGGGACCTACGAGCAGTACTTC. It translates to CASSQIEGTYEQYF.

A remark on this clonotype: This sequence may be a read error, since a much larger clone differs from it by one base. The rearrangement uses TRBV6-5 and TRBJ2-1; D uncertain. This CDR3 contains 16 residues. Germline CDR1 and CDR2: MNHEY and SVGAGI. V lost 5 bases and J 6 bases, leaving 20 bases between the germline ends. The CDR3 is CASSRVRRSACNEQFF. CDR3 DNA: TGTGCCAGCAGTCGGGTCAGGCGGTCGGCCTGCAATGAGCAGTTCTTC.

The chain recombines TRBV29-1 with TRBJ1-1, with 7 positions matching TRBD1. V lost 4 bases and J lost 4; bases outside the gene matches: 18. This CDR3 spans 17 amino acids. Germline lookup yields CDR1 SQVTM and CDR2 ANQGSEA. The CDR3: CSVADRVFNLFRTEAFF. As DNA, the CDR3 is TGCAGCGTTGCTGACAGGGTTTTTAATCTTTTCCGCACTGAAGCTTTCTTT.

J is TRBJ2-4 and V is TRBV28, with 11 bases identical to TRBD1. The V gene end was trimmed by 3 bases and the J gene end by 6 bases; junction bases not matched to a gene: 4. From germline, CDR1 is MDHEN and CDR2 SYDVKM. This CDR3 region has 15 residues. The DNA of the CDR3 is TGTGCCAGCAGTTTTGGGGGACAGGGGGGAAACATTCAGTACTTC. Translation: CASSFGGQGGNIQYF.

The CDR3 nucleotides read TGCGCCAGCAGCCAGGCACTAGCGGGGGGGCATACCGGGGAGCTGTTTTTT. Its translation is CASSQALAGGHTGELFF. The V call is TRBV4-1, the J call TRBJ2-2; 13 bases match TRBD2. Germline V gene data show CDR1 as MGHRA and CDR2 as YSYEKL. The CDR3 runs to 17 residues. V was clipped by 3 bases and J by 5 bases; unmatched bases: 6.

The CDR3 DNA reads as TGCAGTGCGAAAAAGCTAGTGACAGATACGCAGTATTTT. Its protein is CSAKKLVTDTQYF. The chain recombines TRBV20-1 with TRBJ2-3; the D is unclear. The CDR3 contains 13 residues. Trimming pared 6 bases from V and 3 bases from J, leaving 13 bases between. Germline CDR1 DFQATT, CDR2 SNEGSKA (reference sequence).

This clonotype was seen more than once but under ten times. The chain recombines TRBV14 with TRBJ2-4; D is ambiguous. This CDR3 has 14 amino acids. V was shortened by 1 base and J by 7 bases, with 11 bases between the two germline ends. CDR1 and CDR2 from the germline V gene are SGHDN and FVKESK. The CDR3 DNA follows: TGTGCCAGCAGCCAAGGTTCCAGGCGGAACATTCAGTACTTC. As protein: CASSQGSRRNIQYF.

The table lists this clonotype with a few counts. The chain employs TRBV7-9 and TRBJ1-1; D ambiguous. V shed 7 bases and J shed 1 base, with 7 bases lying between them. The CDR3 sequence is 12 residues long. The germline V gene encodes CDR1 SEHNR and CDR2 FQNEAQ (reference sequence). CDR3 nucleotides: TGTGCCAGCACCCTGGGGAACACTGAAGCTTTCTTT. As protein: CASTLGNTEAFF. Full variable domain (rest looked up from reference TRBV7-9 and TRBJ1-1): DTGVSQNPRHKITKRGQNVTFRCDPISEHNRLYWYRQTLGQGPEFLTYFQNEAQLEKSRLLSDRFSAERPKGSFSTLEIQRTEQGDSAMYLCASTLGNTEAFFGQGTRLTVV.

As regards this clonotype: A read error may explain this, as a much larger clone is one base away. The rearrangement links TRBV7-2 to TRBJ2-5; TRBD2 matches at 11 bases. Germline assignment: CDR1 SGHTA and CDR2 FQGNSA. The CDR3 runs 15 residues. With 5 bases clipped from V and 11 bases from J, the junction kept 13 bases outside the gene matches. The DNA for the CDR3 is TGTGCCAGCAGCCAGGGACTAGCGGCTTACTACGGGCAGTACTTC. Amino acids: CASSQGLAAYYGQYF.

This clonotype was observed at least ten times. The chain has TRBV20-1 and TRBJ2-1; 11 bases agree with TRBD2. V shed 1 base and J 6 bases; nucleotides not matched to a gene: 8. The length of the CDR3 is 16 residues. CDR1 is DFQATT and CDR2 is SNEGSKA in the germline V gene (reference sequence). CDR3 bases: TGCAGTGCTAGAGCGGTTAGCGGGAGGGGAATCAATGAGCAGTTCTTC. This encodes CSARAVSGRGINEQFF.